These 23 T cell receptor beta chains were sequenced from one sample in a study of metastatic and nonmetastatic thyroid tumors. All patients were untreated before thyroid surgery. TCRdb re-called the PCR reads with MiXCR. This table has under 5,500 clones, roughly 24% appearing once. The sample taken for sequencing was adjacent normal tissue. These receptors were collected from a female donor with papillary thyroid cancer or a benign thyroid nodule (not recorded which). Some clones in this sample may be carry-over from other donors' samples.

This clone is deemed medium-sized. This rearrangement joins TRBV12-3 or TRBV12-4 to TRBJ1-2, with a possible D match to TRBD1 (5 bases). The CDR3 contains 14 residues. V shed 1 base and J shed 5 bases, with 11 bases lying between them. CDR3 DNA sequence: TGTGCCAGCAGTTTAGGTCCCCGGGGGTATGGCTACACCTTC. Translating gives CASSLGPRGYGYTF.

The chain employs TRBV20-1 and TRBJ1-4; D is uncertain. Germline V CDR1 and CDR2: DFQATT, SNEGSKA (reference sequence). Trimming stripped 3 bases from V and 1 base from J, with 6 bases between. The CDR3 has 13 residues. CDR3 region: CSASLITNEKLFF. The CDR3 DNA follows: TGCAGTGCTAGTCTCATAACTAATGAAAAACTGTTTTTT.

The chain has TRBV20-1 and TRBJ2-7; 7 bases agree with TRBD2. Germline CDR1 DFQATT, CDR2 SNEGSKA (reference sequence). With V trimmed by 3 bases and J by 4 bases, 12 bases remained unmatched. The CDR3 sequence is 15 residues long. CDR3 bases: TGCAGTGCTAGGGATCCGGGGGGTTGGGAGTACGAGCAGTACTTC. This sequence encodes CSARDPGGWEYEQYF.

This clone showed up just a few times. The V call is TRBV19, the J call TRBJ1-6, with unresolved D. CDR3 size: 13 residues. CDR1 is LNHDA, CDR2 SQIVND, per germline (reference sequence). The germline V and J ends were trimmed by 7 bases and 6 bases, with 10 bases remaining between them. CDR3 sequence reads: CASKDGLNSPLHF. In DNA form, the CDR3 reads TGTGCCAGTAAGGACGGCCTTAATTCACCCCTCCACTTT.

The V and J genes are TRBV11-2 and TRBJ2-3, with a possible D match to TRBD1 (5 bases). Trimming removed 8 bases from V and 1 base from J, with 16 bases in between. The CDR3 consists of 15 residues. Per germline, CDR1 SGHAT and CDR2 FQNNGV. Written as DNA, the CDR3 is TGTGCCAGCGGCGAGTTGGGGCGGCGCACAGATACGCAGTATTTT. This encodes CASGELGRRTDTQYF.

By sample share, this clone is medium-sized. The V and J genes are TRBV7-2 and TRBJ2-3; D uncertain. Germline V CDR1 and CDR2: SGHTA, FQGNSA. The CDR3 totals 15 residues. V dropped 2 bases and J dropped 4 bases, with 13 bases sitting between them. The CDR3 loop is CASSLQNVVSDTQYF. The CDR3 coding sequence is TGTGCCAGCAGCTTACAAAACGTCGTCTCAGATACGCAGTATTTT.

By sample share, this clone is medium-sized (0.01 to 0.1%). V gene TRBV19 combines with J gene TRBJ1-6, with 9 bases lining up with TRBD1. V shed 5 bases, J shed 7 bases, and the junction held 3 bases outside the gene matches. Germline-derived CDR1 and CDR2 are LNHDA and SQIVND (reference sequence). This CDR3 region has 14 residues. The CDR3 reads CASSPGQGNSPLHF. The CDR3 coding sequence is TGTGCCAGTAGTCCGGGACAGGGCAATTCACCCCTCCACTTT.

The table lists this clone with many counts. A much larger clone is a single base away; this may be a read error. This chain joins TRBV15 and TRBJ1-1; D gene ambiguous. Per germline, CDR1 LNHNV and CDR2 YYDKDF (reference sequence). The CDR3 length is 16 residues. The V end was cut by 1 base, the J end by 6 bases, with 18 bases between. This CDR3 is CATSRGRSSGFAEAFF. In DNA, the CDR3 is TGTGCCACCAGCAGAGGACGATCGTCAGGTTTCGCTGAAGCTTTCTTT.

This clone was recorded at least ten times. The chain combines TRBV19 with TRBJ2-1; D gene unclear. The ends were cut back, 0 bases at V and 0 bases at J, with 9 bases in the middle. Germline CDR1 and CDR2: LNHDA and SQIVND (reference sequence). The CDR3 contains 16 residues. Here the CDR3 DNA reads TGTGCCAGTAGTATAGATCGAAGGATCTCCTACAATGAGCAGTTCTTC. Protein product: CASSIDRRISYNEQFF. The complete variable domain, with remaining parts taken from reference TRBV19 and TRBJ2-1, reads DGGITQSPKYLFRKEGQNVTLSCEQNLNHDAMYWYRQDPGQGLRLIYYSQIVNDFQKGDIAEGYSVSREKKESFPLTVTSAQKNPTAFYLCASSIDRRISYNEQFFGPGTRLTVL.

For this clone: This sequence may be a read error, since a much larger clone differs from it by one base. The V gene is TRBV6-1, the J gene TRBJ1-1; the D is unclear. The CDR3 covers 15 residues. With 5 bases removed from V and 7 bases from J, the gap between germline ends came to 20 bases. Germline V CDR1 and CDR2: MNHNS, SASEGT. This CDR3 is CASSRTGVLPGEAFF. The CDR3 coding sequence is TGTGCCAGCAGTCGGACGGGTGTGCTCCCAGGTGAAGCTTTCTTT.

V usage is TRBV2 and J usage is TRBJ1-1; D may be TRBD1 (5 bases). The CDR3 spans 14 residues. The V gene's germline CDR1 is SNHLY and CDR2 FYNNEI. Trimming shortened V by 8 bases and J by 0 bases, and 13 bases separated the two germline ends. CDR3 loop: CASQGAGLNTEAFF. Here the CDR3 DNA reads TGTGCCAGCCAAGGGGCAGGGCTGAACACTGAAGCTTTCTTT.

This clone is classed as medium-sized (0.01 to 0.1%). This chain connects TRBV29-1 to TRBJ2-2; 8 bases align to TRBD1. Germline CDR1 and CDR2: SQVTM and ANQGSEA. There are 13 residues in the CDR3. Trimming cost V 7 bases and J 3 bases; bases outside gene matches: 4. The CDR3, as DNA: TGCAGCGCCGACAGGGGATACACCGGGGAGCTGTTTTTT. This codes for CSADRGYTGELFF.

By its share, this clone is medium-sized (0.01 to 0.1%). V gene TRBV6-1 combines with J gene TRBJ2-7; D might be TRBD2 (6 bases). The germline gives CDR1 MNHNS, CDR2 SASEGT. CDR3 length: 13 amino acids. With 5 bases removed from V and 8 bases from J, the gap between germline ends came to 16 bases. The CDR3 DNA sequence: TGTGCCAGCAGTCCGGGACTTGAAATTAAGCAGTACTTC. Translation: CASSPGLEIKQYF.

The V and J genes are TRBV6-1 and TRBJ2-7; possibly TRBD2 for D (5 bases). Trimming pared 5 bases from V and 4 bases from J, leaving 18 bases between. There are 15 residues in the CDR3. Germline-derived CDR1 and CDR2 are MNHNS and SASEGT. The CDR3 bases are TGTGCCAGCAGTTTTGAGAGCGTGAGGGTATACGAGCAGTACTTC. This codes for CASSFESVRVYEQYF.

This clone is medium-sized by share. The chain employs TRBV7-2 and TRBJ2-7; unclear D gene. Germline CDR1 SGHTA, CDR2 FQGNSA. Trimming took 2 bases from V and 2 from J, leaving 13 bases between them. CDR3 length: 15 residues. The CDR3 DNA reads as TGTGCCAGCAGCTTATCATCCGGCACCGCCTACGAGCAGTACTTC. It translates to CASSLSSGTAYEQYF.

This clone appeared a few times. The chain links TRBV6-1 to TRBJ1-2; tentatively, D is TRBD1 (5 bases). Germline values: CDR1 MNHNS, CDR2 SASEGT. The CDR3 totals 15 residues. V lost 6 bases to trimming and J lost 5 bases, with 19 bases between them. The chain's CDR3 is CASRPVRTGLYGYTF. The CDR3, as DNA: TGTGCCAGCAGACCCGTACGCACAGGACTATATGGCTACACCTTC.

This clone was counted at least ten times. The V and J genes are TRBV29-1 and TRBJ2-2, with D perhaps matching TRBD1 (6 bases). Trimming pared 7 bases from V and 1 base from J, leaving 10 bases between. The CDR3 extends over 13 amino acids. Germline V gene data show CDR1 as SQVTM and CDR2 as ANQGSEA. In nucleotides, the CDR3 is TGCAGCGCCCAGGACAGGAACACCGGGGAGCTGTTTTTT. Translating gives CSAQDRNTGELFF.

The rearrangement uses TRBV6-1 and TRBJ2-2, with TRBD2 identical over 11 bases. This CDR3 has 15 residues. Trimming at V came to 6 bases and at J to 1 base, leaving 1 base not matched to a gene. Germline CDR1 and CDR2: MNHNS and SASEGT. CDR3 sequence (DNA): TGTGCCAGCAGGCTAGCGGGGGGGAACACCGGGGAGCTGTTTTTT. Amino acids: CASRLAGGNTGELFF.

In its sample, this clone was seen a few times. In nucleotides, the CDR3 is TGTGCCAGCAGTGACCGGGAGTACAATGAGCAGTTCTTC. As protein: CASSDREYNEQFF. The chain has TRBV6-4 and TRBJ2-1; D may be TRBD2 (6 bases). Germline values: CDR1 MRHNA, CDR2 SNTAGT. This CDR3 region has 13 residues. V was trimmed by 2 bases and J by 4 bases, leaving 6 bases between them.

In its sample, this clone ranks as medium-sized (0.01 to 0.1%). This chain links TRBV20-1 with TRBJ1-2; TRBD1 is a possible D gene (6 bases). Germline V gives CDR1 DFQATT, CDR2 SNEGSKA (reference sequence). With 5 bases removed from V and 2 bases from J, the gap between germline ends came to 18 bases. There are 15 residues in the CDR3. The CDR3 region is CSAPRDTPSNYGYTF. The CDR3, as DNA: TGCAGTGCTCCCCGGGACACACCGTCAAACTATGGCTACACCTTC.

This clone is labeled as medium-sized (0.01 to 0.1%). The chain recombines TRBV5-6 with TRBJ2-7, with D perhaps TRBD1 (6 bases). V was pared by 1 base and J by 6 bases, with 17 bases between. CDR1 is SGHDT, CDR2 YYEEEE, per germline. This CDR3 has 15 amino acids. The DNA of the CDR3 is TGTGCCAGCAGCTTGTCTGGGGGCGGATTCCGCGAGCAGTACTTC. Translation gives CASSLSGGGFREQYF.

The sample holds a few counts of this clone. The chain has TRBV24-1 and TRBJ2-3; 7 nucleotides agree with TRBD2. Germline V gives CDR1 KGHDR, CDR2 SFDVKD. The CDR3 is made up of 14 amino acids. V shed 3 bases, J shed 3 bases, and the junction held 2 bases outside the gene matches. The CDR3 here is CATSDRGVTDTQYF. The CDR3 DNA reads as TGTGCCACCAGTGATCGGGGGGTAACAGATACGCAGTATTTT.

This clone was found a few times. This chain links TRBV6-1 with TRBJ1-2, with TRBD1 matching 8 bases. CDR3 length: 13 amino acids. CDR1 is MNHNS and CDR2 is SASEGT in the germline V gene. Trimming at V came to 6 bases and at J to 4 bases, leaving 4 bases not matched to a gene. The CDR3 sequence: CASSRTGGYGYTF. As DNA, the CDR3 is TGTGCCAGCAGCCGAACAGGGGGCTATGGCTACACCTTC.